Given below is one TCR beta chain in context. Its antigen remains unidentified. The source of the sample is a study of T cell responses to AZD1222 COVID-19 vaccine. Study-wide points: In a largely white British group with more females than males, clonal diversity was possibly underestimated. Dominant at 160-218 and 743-854, vaccine-associated CD4 TCRs also spanned spike.

The CDR3 is made up of 15 amino acids. Trimming shortened V by 1 base and J by 2 bases, and 12 bases separated the two germline ends. Germline values: CDR1 LNHDA, CDR2 SQIVND (reference sequence). Some clones are missing from TCRdb's copy, which holds only in-frame ones; the method was immunoSEQ multiplex PCR. The table lists 84,000 or so clones, under 95% of them singletons. The chain joins TRBV19 to TRBJ2-7, with D uncertain. This receptor was identified in an adult in good health. The sequences come from peripheral blood, collected on day 0 of MenACWY control vaccination. The CDR3 loop reads CASSIGGSLPYEQYF. The CDR3 coding sequence is TGTGCCAGTAGTATAGGAGGTTCTCTCCCCTACGAGCAGTACTTC.